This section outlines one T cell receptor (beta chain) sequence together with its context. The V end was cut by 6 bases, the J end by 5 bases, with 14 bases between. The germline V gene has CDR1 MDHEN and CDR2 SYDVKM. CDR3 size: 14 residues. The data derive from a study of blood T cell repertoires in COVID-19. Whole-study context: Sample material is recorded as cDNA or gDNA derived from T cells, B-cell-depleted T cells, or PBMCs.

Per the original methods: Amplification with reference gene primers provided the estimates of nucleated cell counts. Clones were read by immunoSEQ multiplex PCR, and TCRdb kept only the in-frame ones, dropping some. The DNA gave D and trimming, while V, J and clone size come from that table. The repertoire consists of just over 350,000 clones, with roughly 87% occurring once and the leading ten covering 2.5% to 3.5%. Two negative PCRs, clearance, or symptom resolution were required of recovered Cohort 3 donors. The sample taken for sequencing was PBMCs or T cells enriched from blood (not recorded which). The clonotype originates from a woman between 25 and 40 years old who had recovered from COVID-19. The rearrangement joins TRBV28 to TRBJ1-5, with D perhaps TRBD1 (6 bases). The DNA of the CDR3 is TGTGCCAGCAGCGAACAGGGCATTCATCAGCCCCAGCATTTT. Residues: CASSEQGIHQPQHF.